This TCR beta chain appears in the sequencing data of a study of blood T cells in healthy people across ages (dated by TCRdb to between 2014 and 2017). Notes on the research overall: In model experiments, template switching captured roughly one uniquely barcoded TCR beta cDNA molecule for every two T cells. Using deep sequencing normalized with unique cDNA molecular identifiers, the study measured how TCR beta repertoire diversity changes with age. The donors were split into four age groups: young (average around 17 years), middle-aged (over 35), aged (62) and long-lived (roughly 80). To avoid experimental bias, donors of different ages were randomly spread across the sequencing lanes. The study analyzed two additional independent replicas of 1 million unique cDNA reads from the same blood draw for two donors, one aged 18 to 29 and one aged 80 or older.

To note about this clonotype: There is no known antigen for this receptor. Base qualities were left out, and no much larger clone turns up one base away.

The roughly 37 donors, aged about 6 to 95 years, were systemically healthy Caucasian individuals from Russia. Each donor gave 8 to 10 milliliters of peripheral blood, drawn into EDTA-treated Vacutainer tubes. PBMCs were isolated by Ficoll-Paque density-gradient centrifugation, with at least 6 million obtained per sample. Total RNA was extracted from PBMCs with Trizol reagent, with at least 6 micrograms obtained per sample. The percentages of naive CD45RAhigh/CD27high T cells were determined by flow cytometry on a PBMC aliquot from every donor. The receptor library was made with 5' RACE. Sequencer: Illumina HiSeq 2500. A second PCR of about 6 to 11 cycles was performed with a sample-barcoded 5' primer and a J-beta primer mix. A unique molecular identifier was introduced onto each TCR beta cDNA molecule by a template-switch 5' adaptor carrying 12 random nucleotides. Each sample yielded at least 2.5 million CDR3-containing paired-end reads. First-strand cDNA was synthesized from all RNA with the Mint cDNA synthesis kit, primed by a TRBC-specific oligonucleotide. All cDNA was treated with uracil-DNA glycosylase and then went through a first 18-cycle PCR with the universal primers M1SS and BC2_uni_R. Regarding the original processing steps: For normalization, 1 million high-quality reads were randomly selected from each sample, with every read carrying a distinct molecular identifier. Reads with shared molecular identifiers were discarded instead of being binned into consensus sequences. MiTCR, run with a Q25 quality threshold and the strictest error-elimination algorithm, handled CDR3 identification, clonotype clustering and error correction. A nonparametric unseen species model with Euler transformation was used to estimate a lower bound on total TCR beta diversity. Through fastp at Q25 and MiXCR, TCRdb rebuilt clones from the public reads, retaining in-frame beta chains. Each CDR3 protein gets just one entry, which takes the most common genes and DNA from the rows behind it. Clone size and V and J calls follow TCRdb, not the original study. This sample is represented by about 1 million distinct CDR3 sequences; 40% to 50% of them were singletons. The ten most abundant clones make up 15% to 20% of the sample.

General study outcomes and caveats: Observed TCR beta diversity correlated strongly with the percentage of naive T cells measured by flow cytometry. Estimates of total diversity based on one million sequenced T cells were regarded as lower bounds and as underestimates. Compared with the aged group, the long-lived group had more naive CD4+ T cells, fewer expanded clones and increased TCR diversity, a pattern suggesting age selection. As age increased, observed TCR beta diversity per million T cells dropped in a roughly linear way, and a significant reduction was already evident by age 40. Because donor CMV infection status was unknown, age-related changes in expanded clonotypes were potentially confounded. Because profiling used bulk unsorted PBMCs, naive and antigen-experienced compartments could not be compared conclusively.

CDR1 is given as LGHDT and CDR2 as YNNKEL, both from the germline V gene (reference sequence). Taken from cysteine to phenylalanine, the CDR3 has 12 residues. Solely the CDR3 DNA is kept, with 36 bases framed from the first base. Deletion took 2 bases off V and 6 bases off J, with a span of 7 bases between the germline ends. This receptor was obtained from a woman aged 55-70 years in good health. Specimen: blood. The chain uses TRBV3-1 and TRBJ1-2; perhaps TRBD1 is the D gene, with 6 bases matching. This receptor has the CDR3 CASSQQGNGYTF. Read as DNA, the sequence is TGTGCCAGCAGCCAACAGGGGAATGGCTACACCTTC.